These 27 T cell receptor beta chains were sequenced from one sample in a study of blood T cell repertoires in COVID-19. Data came from immunoSEQ multiplex PCR; TCRdb stores just in-frame clones and leaves some out. This repertoire shows around 160,000 clones, approximately 90% found once; its top ten account for approximately 3.8%. Sequenced material: PBMCs or T cells enriched from blood (not recorded which). These receptors all come from a woman aged 40 to 55 who had been exposed to COVID-19.

The chain joins TRBV13 to TRBJ2-3; D gene uncertain. The germline CDR1 and CDR2 sequences are PRHDT and FYEKMQ (reference sequence). Trimming pared 5 bases from V and 1 base from J, leaving 7 bases between. The CDR3 runs 13 residues. The CDR3, as DNA: TGTGCCAGCAGCCTATACCGCACAGATACGCAGTATTTT. This gives the protein CASSLYRTDTQYF.

This clone has just a few counts. This rearrangement joins TRBV2 to TRBJ1-1; unclear D gene. This CDR3 has 13 residues. V lost 8 bases, J lost 2 bases, and 12 bases lay in between. Germline assignment: CDR1 SNHLY and CDR2 FYNNEI. For the CDR3, the DNA is TGTGCCAGCGAATTGGCAGGAAACACTGAAGCTTTCTTT. Its translation is CASELAGNTEAFF.

This chain joins TRBV19 and TRBJ2-5; 7 bases line up with TRBD1. V lost 4 bases and J lost 5; bases outside the gene matches: 10. Germline CDR1 is LNHDA and CDR2 is SQIVND (reference sequence). The CDR3 contains 15 residues. In DNA form, the CDR3 reads TGTGCCAGTAGTACCCCGACAGGGTTTGTGGAGACCCAGTACTTC. Amino acids: CASSTPTGFVETQYF.

This chain joins TRBV2 and TRBJ1-2; 10 bases fit TRBD1. The trim removed 3 bases at V and 7 bases at J, leaving 2 bases unmatched. This CDR3 comprises 13 residues. CDR1 and CDR2 from the germline V gene are SNHLY and FYNNEI. CDR3 region: CASSDGQGGGYTF. The DNA of the CDR3 is TGTGCCAGCAGTGACGGACAGGGGGGTGGCTACACCTTC.

The chain recombines TRBV27 with TRBJ1-2, with D perhaps TRBD1 (6 bases). The V and J ends lost 6 bases and 10 bases respectively, with 15 bases between them. Germline CDR1 reads MNHEY; CDR2 reads SMNVEV (reference sequence). The CDR3 contains 12 residues. CDR3 protein: CASSQRGGAYTF. The CDR3 DNA follows: TGTGCCAGCAGCCAGAGGGGGGGGGCCTACACCTTC.

V gene TRBV6-1 combines with J gene TRBJ1-6, with 11 bases aligning to TRBD1. The CDR3 sequence is 19 residues long. CDR1 is MNHNS, CDR2 SASEGT, per germline. J gave up 2 bases and V 0 bases, and 6 bases lay outside the gene matches. The CDR3 region has the DNA TGTGCCAGCAGTGAAGCCAGGACAGGGGGCTTAGCCTATAATTCACCCCTCCACTTT. Its translation is CASSEARTGGLAYNSPLHF.

J is TRBJ2-6 and V is TRBV7-6, with D possibly TRBD1 on 6 matching bases. This CDR3 has 16 amino acids. V dropped 5 bases and J dropped 3 bases, with 14 bases sitting between them. Germline loops: CDR1 SGHVS, CDR2 FNYEAQ. The CDR3 nucleotides read TGTGCCAGCAGCGAACTACAGGGTGGTGGGGCCAACGTCCTGACTTTC. Encoded protein: CASSELQGGGANVLTF.

The rearrangement joins TRBV28 to TRBJ1-2; no clear D. CDR3 length: 14 residues. Germline V CDR1 and CDR2: MDHEN, SYDVKM. V shed 3 bases and J shed 2 bases, with 10 bases lying between them. CDR3 sequence reads: CASSLGGPNYGYTF. The DNA of the CDR3 is TGTGCCAGCAGTTTGGGCGGGCCCAACTATGGCTACACCTTC.

The chain employs TRBV7-3 and TRBJ2-3; D may be TRBD2 (5 bases). This CDR3 is built from 16 residues. Trimming pared 2 bases from V and 0 bases from J, leaving 12 bases between. Germline-derived CDR1 and CDR2 are SGHTA and FQGTGA. The CDR3 region is CASSLYAGSSTDTQYF. The CDR3, as DNA: TGTGCCAGCAGCTTATACGCGGGCTCTAGCACAGATACGCAGTATTTT.

The CDR3 is CASSPALANTQYF. The CDR3 DNA reads as TGTGCCAGCAGCCCCGCCTTAGCGAATACGCAGTATTTT. The chain uses TRBV11-2 and TRBJ2-3; TRBD2 is a possible D gene (5 bases). Trimming pared 5 bases from V and 7 bases from J, leaving 13 bases between. The germline V gene encodes CDR1 SGHAT and CDR2 FQNNGV. This CDR3 is 13 amino acids long.

V usage is TRBV2 and J usage is TRBJ1-2; the match to TRBD1 covers 7 bases. Germline V gene sequence: CDR1 SNHLY, CDR2 FYNNEI. The CDR3 length is 12 residues. Losses at the gene ends were 6 bases for V and 6 bases for J; bases not matched to a gene: 4. CDR3 DNA: TGTGCCAGCAGAGACAGGGTGGATGGCTACACCTTC. It translates to CASRDRVDGYTF.

The chain joins TRBV21-1 to TRBJ2-5; the D segment call TRBD2 is taken from the table without a DNA check. TRBV21-1 has pseudogene status. The CDR3 covers 17 residues. The CDR3 nucleotides are TGTGCCAGCAGCTTGAACCACGGGGGGCCCCCCCAAGAGACCCAGTACTTC. This codes for CASSLNHGGPPQETQYF.

The rearrangement uses TRBV27 and TRBJ1-1; 8 bases agree with TRBD1. This CDR3 contains 14 residues. Germline V lookup: CDR1 MNHEY, CDR2 SMNVEV (reference sequence). The V and J ends lost 10 bases and 5 bases, in that order; junction bases with no gene match: 12. CDR3 amino acids: CATLGNQGATEAFF. The CDR3 DNA reads as TGTGCCACCCTGGGGAACCAGGGGGCAACTGAAGCTTTCTTT.

V and J are TRBV19 and TRBJ1-2, with 8 bases lining up with TRBD1. The CDR3 is made up of 13 amino acids. Germline V gene sequence: CDR1 LNHDA, CDR2 SQIVND (reference sequence). The J segment lost 5 bases and the V segment lost 6 bases, leaving 5 bases of the junction unmatched. This CDR3 is CASSLQGEYGYTF. CDR3 in DNA: TGTGCCAGTAGCTTACAGGGGGAGTATGGCTACACCTTC.

The rearrangement uses TRBV5-6 and TRBJ2-5, with 10 bases lining up with TRBD1. The CDR3 has 15 residues. With 3 bases clipped from V and 5 bases from J, the junction kept 7 bases outside the gene matches. Germline CDR1 is SGHDT and CDR2 is YYEEEE. The CDR3 sequence: CASSSPTGGDETQYF. The CDR3 DNA reads as TGTGCCAGCAGCTCCCCGACAGGGGGCGACGAGACCCAGTACTTC.

The chain employs TRBV5-6 and TRBJ2-2, with 9 bases matching TRBD2. Per germline, CDR1 SGHDT and CDR2 YYEEEE. V lost 1 base to trimming and J lost 6 bases; unmatched junction nucleotides: 7. The CDR3 is 16 residues long. CDR3 nucleotides: TGTGCCAGCAGCTTGTATAGCGGGAGAACGGCCGGGGAGCTGTTTTTT. This sequence encodes CASSLYSGRTAGELFF.

The V call is TRBV24-1, the J call TRBJ1-5, with D possibly matching TRBD1 (5 bases). Germline assignment: CDR1 KGHDR and CDR2 SFDVKD. V lost 4 bases, J lost 6 bases, and 12 bases lay in between. The CDR3 is 14 amino acids. The CDR3 DNA sequence: TGTGCCACCAGTGAGGCCGGGGGGGGTCAGCCCCAGCATTTT. As protein: CATSEAGGGQPQHF.

The chain uses TRBV27 and TRBJ1-2; D not resolved. Germline CDR1 reads MNHEY; CDR2 reads SMNVEV (reference sequence). Trimming removed 0 bases at V and 3 bases at J, with 5 bases between. The CDR3 spans 13 residues. CDR3 protein: CASSLSQHYGYTF. In DNA, the CDR3 is TGTGCCAGCAGTTTATCACAGCACTATGGCTACACCTTC.

This sequence joins TRBV18 and TRBJ2-1; tentative D call: TRBD2 (6 bases). The CDR3 spans 15 residues. Trimming shortened V by 3 bases and J by 1 base, and 10 bases separated the two germline ends. Germline-derived CDR1 and CDR2 are KGHSH and LQKENI. CDR3 bases: TGTGCCAGCTCACCGCCGCGGGGATCCTACAATGAGCAGTTCTTC. Amino acid sequence: CASSPPRGSYNEQFF.

The chain combines TRBV27 with TRBJ2-7; no clear D gene. This CDR3 region has 12 residues. Germline CDR1 reads MNHEY; CDR2 reads SMNVEV (reference sequence). Deletions cut 3 bases from V and 4 bases from J, with 7 bases between. The CDR3 nucleotides read TGTGCCAGCAGTTTTCCCGGTTACGAGCAGTACTTC. This encodes CASSFPGYEQYF.

The chain joins TRBV28 to TRBJ2-7, with 8 bases matching TRBD1. The germline gives CDR1 MDHEN, CDR2 SYDVKM. The CDR3 runs 14 residues. Germline trimming cut 8 bases from V and 4 bases from J; bases unmatched to any gene: 10. DNA of the CDR3: TGTGCCAGCTCGTCTGGACAGGGACTTTACGAGCAGTACTTC. It codes for CASSSGQGLYEQYF.

The genes are TRBV13 and TRBJ1-4; TRBD1 might be the D (5 bases). Germline CDR1 PRHDT, CDR2 FYEKMQ (reference sequence). V was pared by 4 bases and J by 8 bases, with 14 bases between. The CDR3 contains 14 residues. CDR3 DNA: TGTGCCAGCAGCTCCCAGTTGCGGGGGGAAAAACTGTTTTTT. Protein sequence: CASSSQLRGEKLFF. Variable domain in full (rest from reference TRBV13 and TRBJ1-4): AAGVIQSPRHLIKEKRETATLKCYPIPRHDTVYWYQQGPGQDPQFLISFYEKMQSDKGSIPDRFSAQQFSDYHSELNMSSLELGDSALYFCASSSQLRGEKLFFGSGTQLSVL.

This chain uses TRBV6-5 with TRBJ1-1; D ambiguous. The germline V gene has CDR1 MNHEY and CDR2 SVGAGI. V gave up 6 bases and J gave up 7 bases, with 15 bases separating them. This CDR3 contains 13 residues. CDR3 loop: CASSGRQALEAFF. Written as DNA, the CDR3 is TGTGCCAGCAGCGGTCGGCAGGCCCTTGAAGCTTTCTTT.

This clone is a singleton in its sample. A read error may produce the germline difference seen at one junction end. The rearrangement uses TRBV19 and TRBJ1-1; 12 bases align to TRBD1. This CDR3 has 17 residues. Germline V gene data show CDR1 as LNHDA and CDR2 as SQIVND (reference sequence). The CDR3 loop reads CASSIGTGGAGGTEAFF. For the CDR3, the DNA is TGTGCCAGTAGCATAGGGACAGGGGGCGCGGGGGGCACTGAAGCTTTCTTT. Looking up the rest from reference TRBV19 and TRBJ1-1 gives the full variable domain: DGGITQSPKYLFRKEGQNVTLSCEQNLNHDAMYWYRQDPGQGLRLIYYSQIVNDFQKGDIAEGYSVSREKKESFPLTVTSAQKNPTAFYLCASSIGTGGAGGTEAFFGQGTRLTVV.

V is TRBV5-1 and J is TRBJ1-6, with D possibly TRBD1 on 5 matching bases. Germline lookup yields CDR1 SGHRS and CDR2 YFSETQ. V was trimmed by 4 bases and J by 0 bases, leaving 11 bases between them. The length of the CDR3 is 16 residues. The CDR3 sequence: CASSPGDPSYNSPLHF. In nucleotides, the CDR3 is TGCGCCAGCAGCCCGGGGGACCCCTCCTATAATTCACCCCTCCACTTT.

This chain links TRBV28 with TRBJ1-1; perhaps TRBD1 as D (5 bases). CDR3 length equals 17 residues. Trimming left V 3 bases short and J 0 bases short, with 17 bases between. The germline V gene encodes CDR1 MDHEN and CDR2 SYDVKM. CDR3 coding DNA: TGTGCCAGCAGTTTCTATGCCCAGGGAATGATGAACACTGAAGCTTTCTTT. This translates into CASSFYAQGMMNTEAFF. Supplemented by reference TRBV28 and TRBJ1-1, the full variable domain reads DVKVTQSSRYLVKRTGEKVFLECVQDMDHENMFWYRQDPGLGLRLIYFSYDVKMKEKGDIPEGYSVSREKKERFSLILESASTNQTSMYLCASSFYAQGMMNTEAFFGQGTRLTVV.

The V call is TRBV24-1, the J call TRBJ2-1, with D maybe TRBD1 (6 bases). Germline CDR1 and CDR2: KGHDR and SFDVKD. Trimming removed 4 bases at V and 0 bases at J, with 9 bases between. The CDR3 has 15 residues. The CDR3 DNA reads as TGTGCCACCAGTGAAACAGGGAGCTCCTACAATGAGCAGTTCTTC. Encoded protein: CATSETGSSYNEQFF.